This TCR beta chain is from a study of neurological immune-mediated disorders. The trim removed 3 bases at V and 2 bases at J, leaving 5 bases unmatched. CDR3 size: 15 residues. Via MiXCR, TCRdb re-called the 5' RACE reads, giving one row per CDR3 protein. The profile shows around 38,000 distinct CDR3 sequences, more than 14% of them singletons. In this sample, this clonotype turned up many times. The V gene is TRBV12-3 or TRBV12-4, the J gene TRBJ2-3; 7 nucleotides agree with TRBD1. The source of this sequence is a woman aged 55-70 years with HTLV-1-associated myelopathy (HAM/TSP). Sequencing was performed on CD4+ T cells from blood. The CDR3 sequence: CASSLWDSFTDTQYF. Written as DNA, the CDR3 is TGTGCCAGCAGTTTGTGGGACAGTTTCACAGATACGCAGTATTTT.